This T cell receptor beta chain stems from a study of blood T cell repertoires in COVID-19. Study information: Acute and convalescent COVID-19 samples came from the United States, Italy and Spain. T cells, B-cell-depleted T cells, or PBMCs supplied cDNA or gDNA.

CDR3 length: 16 amino acids. V dropped 1 base and J dropped 0 bases, with 11 bases sitting between them. CDR1 SGHTA and CDR2 FQGNSA come from the germline V gene. The authors' processing: Estimation of nucleated cell counts relied on the amplification of reference gene primers. The data were produced by immunoSEQ multiplex PCR, yet TCRdb's version contains in-frame clones alone and is incomplete. D and trimming come from the DNA, and the V and J calls and clone size come from that table. The sample lists about 160,000 clones, 80% to 90% occurring once. The sequenced material came from peripheral blood. The sequence was obtained from a man in his 70s with acute or convalescent COVID-19. The chain has TRBV7-2 and TRBJ2-3, with D perhaps TRBD1 (5 bases). This CDR3 reads CASSLGGQQSTDTQYF. The CDR3, as DNA: TGTGCCAGCAGCTTAGGGGGCCAACAAAGCACAGATACGCAGTATTTT.